Here is one TCR beta chain with its context. TCRdb passed the RT-PCR reads through MiXCR, listing each CDR3 protein once. The top ten clones hold less than 7% of a sample with 650,000 to 850,000 distinct CDR3 sequences, 14% of them seen once. Germline trimming cut 7 bases from V and 8 bases from J; bases unmatched to any gene: 6. The CDR3 runs 14 residues. Germline values: CDR1 MNHEY, CDR2 SVGEGT. The sample is drawn from a study of response to subunit inactivated influenza vaccine. The clonotype originates from a man in his forties or fifties who received an inactivated influenza vaccine. The rearrangement links TRBV6-2 or TRBV6-3 to TRBJ2-3, with 13 nucleotides matching TRBD2. The specimen comprised PBMCs from blood, sampled around 14 days before vaccination. The CDR3 region has the DNA TGTGCCAGCACCCCGGGACTAGCGGGAACTACGCAGTATTTT. It specifies CASTPGLAGTTQYF.